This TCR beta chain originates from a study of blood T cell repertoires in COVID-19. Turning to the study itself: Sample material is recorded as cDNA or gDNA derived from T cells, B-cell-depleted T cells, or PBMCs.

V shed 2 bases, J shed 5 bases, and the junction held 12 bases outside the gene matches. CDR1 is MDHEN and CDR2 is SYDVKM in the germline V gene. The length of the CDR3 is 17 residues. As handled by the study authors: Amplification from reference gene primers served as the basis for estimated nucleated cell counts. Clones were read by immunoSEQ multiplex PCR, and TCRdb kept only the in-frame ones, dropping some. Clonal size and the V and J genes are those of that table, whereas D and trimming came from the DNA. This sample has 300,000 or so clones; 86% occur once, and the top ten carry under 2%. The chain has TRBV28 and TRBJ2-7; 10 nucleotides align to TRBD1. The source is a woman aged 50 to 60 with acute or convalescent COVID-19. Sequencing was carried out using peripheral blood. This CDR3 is CASSLDEWGQGYHEQYF. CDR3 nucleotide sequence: TGTGCCAGCAGTTTAGATGAGTGGGGACAGGGGTACCACGAGCAGTACTTC.